This TCR beta chain was sequenced for a study of cytomegalovirus exposure and HLA in healthy donors. Primers for the PCR totalled 60 Vbeta and 13 Jbeta. TCRdb's table, derived via immunoSEQ multiplex PCR, lists solely in-frame clones and lacks some. The data contain around 220,000 clones, 65% to 90% of them singletons. The study's findings and limits: Reportedly, HLA-A and HLA-B alleles of most subjects were accurately predicted from TCR beta. The authors later linked a missense DCLRE1C variant to TCR beta V- and J-gene trimming. Most likely, a cluster of highly shared sequence variants arose as a sequencing artifact. Earlier results showed most TCR beta V segments being productive about 90% or about 30% of the time.

Note on this clone: Its antigen is unknown.

V dropped 6 bases and J dropped 3 bases, with 18 bases sitting between them. This CDR3 has 15 amino acids. The germline V gene has CDR1 MDHEN and CDR2 SYDVKM. The chain carries TRBV28 and TRBJ2-7; D is perhaps TRBD1 (6 bases). This TCR was recovered from a girl aged 10-17 years in good health and CMV-seronegative. Sequenced sample: PBMCs. In nucleotides, the CDR3 is TGTGCCAGCAGCGCTACTCGGGCAGGGGTCTACGAGCAGTACTTC. Amino acid sequence: CASSATRAGVYEQYF. Full variable domain (rest looked up from reference TRBV28 and TRBJ2-7): DVKVTQSSRYLVKRTGEKVFLECVQDMDHENMFWYRQDPGLGLRLIYFSYDVKMKEKGDIPEGYSVSREKKERFSLILESASTNQTSMYLCASSATRAGVYEQYFGPGTRLTVT.